This TCR beta chain was observed in a study of graft-versus-host responses after intestinal transplantation. The study, taken as a whole, reports: GvH clones appeared in recipient marrow, some first in ileum or blood.

The repertoire was sequenced with immunoSEQ multiplex PCR; TCRdb's copy has only in-frame clones and lacks some. The sample lists tens of thousands of clones, approximately 94% occurring once. Comment on this clone: Its antigen is unidentified.

This specimen consisted of PBMCs, obtained 156 days after intestinal transplant. The clonotype originates from a human patient who received an intestinal transplant, so some T cells may come from the graft donor.

This CDR3 reads CASSLGGAGNTEAFF. The DNA of the CDR3 is TGTGCCAGCAGCTTAGGCGGGGCCGGGAACACTGAAGCTTTCTTT. The J gene is TRBJ1-1, the V gene TRBV7-9, with D possibly being TRBD1 (5 bases). CDR3 length equals 15 residues. The V end lost 1 base, the J end lost 1 base, and 10 bases lay between the germline ends. Germline CDR1 reads SEHNR; CDR2 reads FQNEAQ (reference sequence). Full variable domain (missing parts from reference TRBV7-9 and TRBJ1-1): DTGVSQNPRHKITKRGQNVTFRCDPISEHNRLYWYRQTLGQGPEFLTYFQNEAQLEKSRLLSDRFSAERPKGSFSTLEIQRTEQGDSAMYLCASSLGGAGNTEAFFGQGTRLTVV.